The 25 T cell receptor beta chains below all came from one sample that was sequenced in a study of post-analysis software for immune sequencing data. General study results and limits: Higher frequency in patients than in controls was seen for a handful of TRBV segments, with TRBV5-6, TRBV5-1 and TRBV20-1 among them.

These receptors' antigens are unknown. Unique molecular identifiers tagged the TCR beta cDNA libraries. A single record per CDR3 protein comes from TCRdb applying MiXCR to the PCR reads. Of about 260,000 distinct CDR3 sequences listed, 36% are singletons. The sequenced material came from blood. The origin of the receptors is a girl between 10 and 17 years old with multiple sclerosis.

Concerning this clonotype itself: This may stem from a read error, because a much larger clone lies one nucleotide away. CDR3 in amino acids: CASSARLGSKQYF. CDR3 nucleotide sequence: TGTGCCAGCAGCGCGCGACTAGGTAGCAAGCAGTACTTC. This rearrangement joins TRBV7-6 to TRBJ2-4; the D gene is possibly TRBD2 (6 bases). The CDR3 is made up of 13 amino acids. V was trimmed by 5 bases and J by 13 bases, leaving 18 bases between them. The germline CDR1 and CDR2 sequences are SGHVS and FNYEAQ.

As for this clonotype: A much larger clone differs from this one at a single base, so this may be a read error. The CDR3 DNA is TGTACCAGCAGTTTACGGGGAGCTGGCTACACCTTC. Encoded protein: CTSSLRGAGYTF. The chain uses TRBV28 and TRBJ1-2; no clear D. The CDR3 extends over 12 amino acids. Germline V gene lookup returns CDR1 MDHEN and CDR2 SYDVKM.

This chain links TRBV7-2 with TRBJ1-5; D is unresolved. V lost 1 base, J lost 0 bases, and 13 bases lay in between. Germline CDR1 and CDR2: SGHTA and FQGNSA. The CDR3 has 17 residues. CDR3 loop: CASSLGAAGYSNQPQHF. CDR3 DNA: TGTGCCAGCAGCTTAGGGGCCGCCGGATATAGCAATCAGCCCCAGCATTTT.

The chain couples TRBV11-2 to TRBJ2-1, with 9 positions matching TRBD1. The V segment lost 5 bases and the J segment 8 bases; nucleotides outside the gene matches: 7. Looked up from germline, CDR1 is SGHAT and CDR2 is FQNNGV. The CDR3 consists of 14 residues. CDR3 sequence (DNA): TGTGCCAGCAGCCTAGGGACAGGGCTTGATGAGCAGTTCTTC. Translating gives CASSLGTGLDEQFF.

The rearrangement joins TRBV6-5 to TRBJ2-1; 8 bases match TRBD1. V shed 4 bases and J 0 bases; nucleotides not matched to a gene: 2. Per the germline V gene, CDR1 is MNHEY and CDR2 is SVGAGI. This CDR3 contains 15 residues. The CDR3 DNA reads TGTGCCAGCAGTTTGGGACAGGACTCCTACAATGAGCAGTTCTTC. It specifies CASSLGQDSYNEQFF.

This clonotype has just a few counts. The chain uses TRBV5-1 and TRBJ1-1; D is possibly TRBD1 (5 bases). Trimming shortened V by 4 bases and J by 7 bases, and 14 bases separated the two germline ends. CDR1 and CDR2 (germline): SGHRS, YFSETQ. CDR3 length: 13 residues. The CDR3 reads CASSERAQGEAFF. CDR3 bases: TGCGCCAGCAGCGAAAGAGCTCAGGGTGAAGCTTTCTTT.

The chain recombines TRBV10-3 with TRBJ2-7, with 9 bases that match TRBD1. This CDR3 spans 14 amino acids. The germline V gene encodes CDR1 ENHRY and CDR2 SYGVKD. J gave up 2 bases and V 6 bases, and 5 bases lay outside the gene matches. The CDR3 DNA follows: TGTGCCATCAGGCCCGGGACAGGGACCTACGAGCAGTACTTC. Translation: CAIRPGTGTYEQYF.

This clonotype was seen once. The chain uses TRBV6-2 or TRBV6-3 and TRBJ2-2; 8 nucleotides line up with TRBD1. Germline V CDR1 and CDR2: MNHEY, SVGEGT. V trimming: 11 bases; J trimming: 6 bases; junction bases outside the gene matches: 8. CDR3 length: 13 residues. Written as DNA, the CDR3 is TGTGCCCAGGGGGCCATGAGTCCCGGGGAGCTGTTTTTT. It encodes CAQGAMSPGELFF.

For the CDR3, the DNA is TGTGCCAGCAGCAGCTGGGCGGGCGCGGGCAATGAGCAGTTCTTC. It is translated as CASSSWAGAGNEQFF. The chain couples TRBV11-3 to TRBJ2-1; perhaps TRBD2 as D (5 bases). The CDR3 spans 15 residues. Germline-derived CDR1 and CDR2 are SGHNT and YENEEA. Trimming took 5 bases from V and 6 from J, leaving 17 bases between them.

This clonotype was found a few times. Since a much larger clone is just one base distant, this may be a read error. The chain links TRBV5-5 to TRBJ1-2; D ambiguous. The CDR3 loop spans 15 amino acids. Germline loops: CDR1 SGHKS, CDR2 YYEKEE (reference sequence). Here the CDR3 reads CASSLAQPISYDYTF. The CDR3 DNA reads TGTGCCAGCAGCTTGGCCCAGCCTATTTCCTATGACTACACCTTC.

On this clonotype itself: Given a much more abundant clone one base away, this may be a read error. The chain carries TRBV10-3 and TRBJ1-1; D unclear. Looked up from germline, CDR1 is ENHRY and CDR2 is SYGVKD. The CDR3 has 12 amino acids. DNA for the CDR3: TGTGCCATCAACGAGGGAAACACTGAAACTTTCTTT. Its translation: CAINEGNTETFF.

The chain links TRBV24-1 to TRBJ2-2; tentatively, D is TRBD1 (6 bases). The V end lost 7 bases, the J end lost 6 bases, and 14 bases lay between the germline ends. This CDR3 contains 14 residues. The germline CDR1 and CDR2 sequences are KGHDR and SFDVKD. CDR3 DNA sequence: TGTGCCACCAGGGGTAATACAGGGCCCGGGGAGCTGTTTTTT. Translation gives CATRGNTGPGELFF.

This clonotype was counted a few times. The V call is TRBV15, the J call TRBJ2-7; D not resolved. Trimming removed 1 base at V and 2 bases at J, with 9 bases between. Germline V CDR1 and CDR2: LNHNV, YYDKDF (reference sequence). This CDR3 has 14 amino acids. CDR3 nucleotide sequence: TGTGCCACCAGCAGAGGAACCATACCCTACGAGCAGTACTTC. As protein: CATSRGTIPYEQYF.

This clonotype showed up just a few times. The genes are TRBV6-5 and TRBJ1-2; D is unclear. CDR1 and CDR2 from the germline V gene are MNHEY and SVGAGI. V gave up 1 base and J gave up 4 bases, with 13 bases separating them. The CDR3 is 15 residues long. CDR3 loop: CASSYYQERSYGYTF. The CDR3 DNA follows: TGTGCCAGCAGTTACTACCAGGAACGGAGCTATGGCTACACCTTC.

The J gene is TRBJ2-5, the V gene TRBV5-6; weak D call: TRBD2 (6 bases). Trimming pared 0 bases from V and 10 bases from J, leaving 13 bases between. CDR1 and CDR2 (germline): SGHDT, YYEEEE. The CDR3 runs 13 residues. CDR3 nucleotide sequence: TGTGCCAGCAGCTTGGCCGGGGGTAGCGGCCAGTACTTC. It codes for CASSLAGGSGQYF. Together with reference TRBV5-6 and TRBJ2-5, the CDR3 gives the full variable domain: DAGVTQSPTHLIKTRGQQVTLRCSPKSGHDTVSWYQQALGQGPQFIFQYYEEEERQRGNFPDRFSGHQFPNYSSELNVNALLLGDSALYLCASSLAGGSGQYFGPGTRLLVL.

There are many counts of this clonotype. This chain joins TRBV11-2 and TRBJ1-2; TRBD1 might be the D (6 bases). Trimming removed 0 bases from V and 2 bases from J, with 10 bases in between. Germline V gene sequence: CDR1 SGHAT, CDR2 FQNNGV. The CDR3 loop spans 15 amino acids. The CDR3, as DNA: TGTGCCAGCAGCTTAGATTGGACAGTGAACTATGGCTACACCTTC. This codes for CASSLDWTVNYGYTF. The full variable domain, completed using reference TRBV11-2 and TRBJ1-2, is EAGVAQSPRYKIIEKRQSVAFWCNPISGHATLYWYQQILGQGPKLLIQFQNNGVVDDSQLPKDRFSAERLKGVDSTLKIQPAKLEDSAVYLCASSLDWTVNYGYTFGSGTRLTVV.

The V gene is TRBV2, the J gene TRBJ2-3, with 9 bases that match TRBD1. CDR1 SNHLY and CDR2 FYNNEI come from the germline V gene. The CDR3 has 14 residues. With 4 bases clipped from V and 6 bases from J, the junction kept 5 bases outside the gene matches. The CDR3 DNA follows: TGTGCCAGCAGTGGAGACAGGGGGGGCGATACGCAGTATTTT. This encodes CASSGDRGGDTQYF.

This clonotype was recorded many times. The genes are TRBV5-1 and TRBJ1-1, with 7 bases aligning to TRBD1. The CDR3 is 14 residues long. V gave up 2 bases and J gave up 5 bases; unmatched junction bases: 6. The germline gives CDR1 SGHRS, CDR2 YFSETQ. CDR3: CASSLTRGQTEAFF. As DNA, the CDR3 is TGCGCCAGCAGCTTAACGAGGGGGCAAACTGAAGCTTTCTTT.

This chain uses TRBV20-1 with TRBJ1-2, with D possibly matching TRBD1 (6 bases). The CDR3 length is 14 residues. Trimming removed 6 bases at V and 0 bases at J, with 14 bases between. Per germline, CDR1 DFQATT and CDR2 SNEGSKA (reference sequence). Here the CDR3 DNA reads TGCAGTGCAAGATACAGGGAAGCTAACTATGGCTACACCTTC. Translated: CSARYREANYGYTF.

This clonotype was found many times. This sequence joins TRBV20-1 and TRBJ2-1, with D perhaps TRBD1 or TRBD2 (5 bases each). The germline V gene has CDR1 DFQATT and CDR2 SNEGSKA (reference sequence). The CDR3 length is 15 residues. The germline V and J ends were trimmed by 5 bases and 5 bases, with 19 bases remaining between them. CDR3 residues: CSAARGVNADNEQFF. The CDR3 nucleotides are TGCAGTGCTGCCCGAGGGGTAAATGCGGACAATGAGCAGTTCTTC.

This clonotype was picked up many times. The rearrangement links TRBV5-6 to TRBJ2-7, with D perhaps given as TRBD1 or TRBD2 (5 bases each). Between the trimmed V and J ends, which lost 4 bases and 5 bases, there was a span of 13 bases. Germline CDR1 and CDR2: SGHDT and YYEEEE. This CDR3 region has 13 residues. CDR3 coding DNA: TGTGCCAGCAGCCGGGGCAGACTTCACGAGCAGTACTTC. Its translation is CASSRGRLHEQYF.

Note on this clonotype: Being one base from a much bigger clone, this may be a read error. The chain has TRBV7-8 and TRBJ1-2; D gene uncertain. This CDR3 contains 16 residues. Per the germline V gene, CDR1 is SGHVS and CDR2 is FQNEAQ. V lost 2 bases and J 2 bases, leaving 15 bases between the germline ends. The CDR3 loop reads CASSLRPTYSNYGYTF. In nucleotides, the CDR3 is TGTGCCAGCAGCTTAAGACCGACATACTCGAACTATGGCTACACCTTC.

The genes are TRBV2 and TRBJ2-2; 9 bases are a match to TRBD1. The CDR3 has 14 residues. V shed 6 bases, J shed 5 bases, and the junction held 4 bases outside the gene matches. Germline loops: CDR1 SNHLY, CDR2 FYNNEI. CDR3 in amino acids: CASSRQGGTGELFF. CDR3 DNA: TGTGCCAGCAGCAGACAGGGGGGGACCGGGGAGCTGTTTTTT.

On this clonotype: This clone may be a read error of a much larger clone one base away. This sequence joins TRBV11-2 and TRBJ2-7, with a possible D match to TRBD2 (5 bases). Near its end, the DNA agrees better with TRBJ2-5, so the J call may be wrong. Germline CDR1 reads SGHAT; CDR2 reads FQNNGV. The length of the CDR3 is 14 residues. DNA of the CDR3: TGTACCAGCAGCCGAACCGGGGTGGCCGAGACCCAGTACTTC. Its protein product is CTSSRTGVAETQYF.

This clonotype came up many times. This chain joins TRBV12-5 and TRBJ2-3; no reliable D call. Germline CDR1 reads LGHNT; CDR2 reads FRNRAP. The ends were cut back, 1 base at V and 3 bases at J, with 8 bases in the middle. There are 14 residues in the CDR3. The CDR3 protein is CASGLDQRTDTQYF. The CDR3 DNA is TGTGCTAGTGGTTTGGATCAGAGGACAGATACGCAGTATTTT.